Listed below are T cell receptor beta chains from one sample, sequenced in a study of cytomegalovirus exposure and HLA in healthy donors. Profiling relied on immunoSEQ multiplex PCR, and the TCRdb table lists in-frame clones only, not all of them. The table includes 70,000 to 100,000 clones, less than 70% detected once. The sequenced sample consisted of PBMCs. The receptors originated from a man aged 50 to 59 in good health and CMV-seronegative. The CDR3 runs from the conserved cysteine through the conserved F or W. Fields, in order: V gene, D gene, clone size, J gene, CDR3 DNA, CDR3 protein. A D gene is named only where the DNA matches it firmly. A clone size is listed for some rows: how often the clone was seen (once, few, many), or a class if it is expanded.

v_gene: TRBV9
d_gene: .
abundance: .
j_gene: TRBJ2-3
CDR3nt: TGTACCAGCAGCGTAGTCAGTAGCACAGATACGCAGTATTTT
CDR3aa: CTSSVVSSTDTQYF

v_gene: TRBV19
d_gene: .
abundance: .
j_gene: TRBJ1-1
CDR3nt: TGTGCCAGTAGTAGTGTTTTTGGGGCGACTGAAGCTTTCTTT
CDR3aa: CASSSVFGATEAFF

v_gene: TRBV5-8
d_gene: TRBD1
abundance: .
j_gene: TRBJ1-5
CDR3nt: TGTGCCAGCAGCAAGGGGAACAGGGGGCGCGAAGAGCCCCAGCATTTT
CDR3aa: CASSKGNRGREEPQHF

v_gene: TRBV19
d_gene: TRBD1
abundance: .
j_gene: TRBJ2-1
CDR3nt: TGTGCCAGTAGTCGGGACAGGGCCTACAATGAGCAGTTCTTC
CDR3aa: CASSRDRAYNEQFF

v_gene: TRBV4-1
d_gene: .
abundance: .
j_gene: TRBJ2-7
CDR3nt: TGCGCCAGCAGCCAAGGGTCGGACACATACTACGAGCAGTACTTC
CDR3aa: CASSQGSDTYYEQYF

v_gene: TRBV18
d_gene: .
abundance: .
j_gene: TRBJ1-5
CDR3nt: TGTGCCAGCTCACCACGGGGGGGACAGCCCCAGCATTTT
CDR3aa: CASSPRGGQPQHF

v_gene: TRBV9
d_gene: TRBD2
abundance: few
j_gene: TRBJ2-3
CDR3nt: TGTGCCAGCAGCCCCTCGGGAGCGTGGGGGGGGAATACGCAGTATTTT
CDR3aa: CASSPSGAWGGNTQYF

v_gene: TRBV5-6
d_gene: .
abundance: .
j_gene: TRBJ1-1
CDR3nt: TGTGCCAGCAGCAAGGACATCGTAGGTGAAGCTTTCTTT
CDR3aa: CASSKDIVGEAFF

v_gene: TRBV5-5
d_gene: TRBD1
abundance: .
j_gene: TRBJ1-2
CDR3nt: TGTGCCAGCAGCTCACAGGGGGCTGATGGCTACACCTTC
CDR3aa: CASSSQGADGYTF

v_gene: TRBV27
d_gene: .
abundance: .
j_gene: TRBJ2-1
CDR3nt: TGTGCCAGCAGTTTCCCGACAGTGGAGCAGTTCTTC
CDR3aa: CASSFPTVEQFF

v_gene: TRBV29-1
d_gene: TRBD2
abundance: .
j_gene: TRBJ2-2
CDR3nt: TGCAGCGTTGGACTAGCGGGCAGAATGAACACCGGGGAGCTGTTTTTT
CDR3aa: CSVGLAGRMNTGELFF

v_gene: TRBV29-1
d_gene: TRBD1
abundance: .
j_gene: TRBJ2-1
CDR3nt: TGCAGCGTTGAGGGGACAGGGGCCAATGAGCAGTTCTTC
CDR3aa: CSVEGTGANEQFF

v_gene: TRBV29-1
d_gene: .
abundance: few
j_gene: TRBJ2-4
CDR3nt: TGCAGCGTTGAAAGGCAGGCGAACATTCAGTACTTC
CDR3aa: CSVERQANIQYF

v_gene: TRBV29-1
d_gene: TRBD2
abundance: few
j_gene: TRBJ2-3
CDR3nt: TGCAGCGTGGCGGGACTAGCGGGGGGGTCTAGCACAGATACGCAGTATTTT
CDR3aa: CSVAGLAGGSSTDTQYF

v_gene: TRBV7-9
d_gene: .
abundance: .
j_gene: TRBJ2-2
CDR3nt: TGTGCCAGCAGCTTAAAAAGCCCGAGTCGGAGCGGGGAGCTGTTTTTT
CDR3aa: CASSLKSPSRSGELFF

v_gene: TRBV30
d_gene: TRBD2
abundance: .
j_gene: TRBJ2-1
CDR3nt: TGTGCCTGGAACGATCTAGCGGGGGGGCGCCATGAGCAGTTCTTC
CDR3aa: CAWNDLAGGRHEQFF

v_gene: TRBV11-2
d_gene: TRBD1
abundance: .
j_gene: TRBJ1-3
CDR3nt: TGTGCCAGCAGCTTGGGACAGGGGCGAAACACCATATATTTT
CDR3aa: CASSLGQGRNTIYF

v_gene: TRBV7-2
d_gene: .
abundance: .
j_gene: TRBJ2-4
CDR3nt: TGTGCCAGCAGCTCCAACGCAGGGCTGGGCATTCAGTACTTC
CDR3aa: CASSSNAGLGIQYF

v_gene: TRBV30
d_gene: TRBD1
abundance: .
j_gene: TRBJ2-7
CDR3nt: TGTGCCTGGGATAGGGACAGGGAAACCTACGAGCAGTACTTC
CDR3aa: CAWDRDRETYEQYF

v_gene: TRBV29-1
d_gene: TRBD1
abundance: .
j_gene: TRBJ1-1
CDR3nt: TGCAGCGTTGGTGGGACAGGGGATTTGACTGAAGCTTTCTTT
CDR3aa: CSVGGTGDLTEAFF

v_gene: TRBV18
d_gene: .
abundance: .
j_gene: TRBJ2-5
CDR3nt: TGTGCCAGCTCACCCGCCGGAGAGACCCAGTACTTC
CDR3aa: CASSPAGETQYF

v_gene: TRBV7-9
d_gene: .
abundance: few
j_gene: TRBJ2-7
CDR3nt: TGTGCCAGCAGTTATCAGGGGAACGAGCAGTACTTC
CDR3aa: CASSYQGNEQYF

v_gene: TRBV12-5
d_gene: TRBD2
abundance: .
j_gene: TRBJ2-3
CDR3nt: TGTGCTAGTGGTTCCAGCGGGAAGGAAGTTGTGAGCACAGATACGCAGTATTTT
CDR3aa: CASGSSGKEVVSTDTQYF